The 3 T cell receptor beta chains given below trace back to one sample, sequenced in a study of blood T cells in healthy people across ages. Primers used in a second PCR of about 6 to 12 cycles were a sample-barcoded 5' primer and a J-beta primer mix. Via MiXCR, TCRdb re-called the 5' RACE reads, giving one row per CDR3 protein. The repertoire includes under 2 million distinct CDR3 sequences, roughly a third of them detected once, and about 11% sits in the top ten. The specimen sequenced was blood. These receptor sequences come from a woman in her twenties or thirties in good health.

The rearrangement joins TRBV19 to TRBJ2-1; tentative D call: TRBD2 (6 bases). CDR3 size: 15 residues. In germline, CDR1 is LNHDA, CDR2 SQIVND (reference sequence). V was clipped by 2 bases and J by 0 bases, with 8 bases between them. The CDR3 DNA reads as TGTGCCAGTAGTATATCCGGGAGCTCCTACAATGAGCAGTTCTTC. It translates to CASSISGSSYNEQFF. The full variable domain, with the rest looked up from reference TRBV19 and TRBJ2-1, is DGGITQSPKYLFRKEGQNVTLSCEQNLNHDAMYWYRQDPGQGLRLIYYSQIVNDFQKGDIAEGYSVSREKKESFPLTVTSAQKNPTAFYLCASSISGSSYNEQFFGPGTRLTVL.

This sequence joins TRBV20-1 and TRBJ2-7; TRBD2 is a possible D gene (6 bases). The CDR3 runs 15 residues. The germline gives CDR1 DFQATT, CDR2 SNEGSKA (reference sequence). Trimming removed 5 bases from V and 2 bases from J, with 19 bases in between. CDR3 protein: CSAPPRAGLTYEQYF. DNA for the CDR3: TGCAGTGCTCCTCCTAGGGCGGGGTTAACCTACGAGCAGTACTTC.

The chain links TRBV20-1 to TRBJ1-6, with a tentative D call TRBD1 (5 bases). This CDR3 is built from 15 residues. With 1 base removed from V and 5 bases from J, the gap between germline ends came to 12 bases. Per germline, CDR1 DFQATT and CDR2 SNEGSKA (reference sequence). CDR3 coding DNA: TGCAGTGCTAGAGTCGGGGGAATGAATAATTCACCCCTCCACTTT. Protein: CSARVGGMNNSPLHF.